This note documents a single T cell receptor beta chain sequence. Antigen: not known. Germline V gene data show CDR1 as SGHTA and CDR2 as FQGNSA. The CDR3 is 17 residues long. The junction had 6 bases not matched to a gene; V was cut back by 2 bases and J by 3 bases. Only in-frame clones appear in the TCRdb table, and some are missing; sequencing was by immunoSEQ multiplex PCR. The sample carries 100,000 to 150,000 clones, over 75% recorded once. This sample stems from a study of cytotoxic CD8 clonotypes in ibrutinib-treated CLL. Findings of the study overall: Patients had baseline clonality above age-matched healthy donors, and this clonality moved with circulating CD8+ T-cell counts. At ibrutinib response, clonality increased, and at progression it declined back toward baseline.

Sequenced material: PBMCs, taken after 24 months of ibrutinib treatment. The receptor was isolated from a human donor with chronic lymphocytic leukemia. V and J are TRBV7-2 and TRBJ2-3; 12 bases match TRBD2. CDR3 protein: CASSLRLAGAGTDTQYF. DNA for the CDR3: TGTGCCAGCAGCTTAAGACTAGCGGGAGCTGGAACAGATACGCAGTATTTT.